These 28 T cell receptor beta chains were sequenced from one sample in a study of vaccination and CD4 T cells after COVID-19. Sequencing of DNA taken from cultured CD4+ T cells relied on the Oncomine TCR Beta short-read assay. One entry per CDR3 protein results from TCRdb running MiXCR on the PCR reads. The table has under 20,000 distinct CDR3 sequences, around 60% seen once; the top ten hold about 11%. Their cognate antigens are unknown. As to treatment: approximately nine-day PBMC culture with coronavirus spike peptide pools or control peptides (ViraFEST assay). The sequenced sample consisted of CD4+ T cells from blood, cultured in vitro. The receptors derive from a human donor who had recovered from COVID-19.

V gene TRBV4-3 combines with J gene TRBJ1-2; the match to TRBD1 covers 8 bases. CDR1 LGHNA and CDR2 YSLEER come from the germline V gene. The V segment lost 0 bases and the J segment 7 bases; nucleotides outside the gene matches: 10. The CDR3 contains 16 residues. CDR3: CASSQDSAGGYRGYTF. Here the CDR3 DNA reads TGCGCCAGCAGCCAAGATAGTGCAGGGGGCTACCGTGGCTACACCTTC.

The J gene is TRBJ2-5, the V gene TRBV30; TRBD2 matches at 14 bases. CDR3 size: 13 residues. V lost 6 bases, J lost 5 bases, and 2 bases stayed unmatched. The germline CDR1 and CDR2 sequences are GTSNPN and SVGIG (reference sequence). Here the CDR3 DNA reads TGTGCCTGTCGACTAGCGGGAGGGGAGACCCAGTACTTC. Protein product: CACRLAGGETQYF.

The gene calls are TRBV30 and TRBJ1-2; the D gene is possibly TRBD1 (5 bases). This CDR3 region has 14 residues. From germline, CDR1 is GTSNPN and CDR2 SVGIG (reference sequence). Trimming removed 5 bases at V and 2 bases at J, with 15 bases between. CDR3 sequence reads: CAWGGGVRNYGYTF. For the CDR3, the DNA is TGTGCCTGGGGGGGAGGGGTGAGAAACTATGGCTACACCTTC.

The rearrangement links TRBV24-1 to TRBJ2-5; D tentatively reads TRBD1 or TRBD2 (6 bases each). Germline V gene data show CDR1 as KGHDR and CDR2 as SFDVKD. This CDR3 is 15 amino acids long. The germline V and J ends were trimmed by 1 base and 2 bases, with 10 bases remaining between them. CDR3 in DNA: TGTGCCACCAGTGATTTACAGGGACTTCAAGAGACCCAGTACTTC. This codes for CATSDLQGLQETQYF.

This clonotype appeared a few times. The CDR3, as DNA: TGTGCCACCAGTGAAGGGTCGCGGGGTGAGACAGATACGCAGTATTTT. Its protein product is CATSEGSRGETDTQYF. The chain couples TRBV24-1 to TRBJ2-3; tentative D call: TRBD2 (6 bases). Per germline, CDR1 KGHDR and CDR2 SFDVKD. The V and J ends lost 4 bases and 3 bases respectively, with 16 bases between them. The CDR3 is made up of 16 amino acids.

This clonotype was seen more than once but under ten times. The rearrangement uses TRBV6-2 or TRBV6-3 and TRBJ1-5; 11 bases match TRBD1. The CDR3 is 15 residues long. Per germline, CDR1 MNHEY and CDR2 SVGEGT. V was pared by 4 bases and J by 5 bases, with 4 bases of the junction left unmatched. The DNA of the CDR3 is TGTGCCAGCAGTTCCGGACAGGGGGCTTATCAGCCCCAGCATTTT. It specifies CASSSGQGAYQPQHF.

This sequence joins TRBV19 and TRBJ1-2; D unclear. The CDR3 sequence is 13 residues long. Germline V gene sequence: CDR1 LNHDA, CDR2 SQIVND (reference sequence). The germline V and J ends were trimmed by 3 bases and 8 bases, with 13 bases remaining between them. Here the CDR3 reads CASSIGGAVGYTF. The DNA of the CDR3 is TGTGCCAGTAGTATCGGAGGTGCGGTAGGCTACACCTTC. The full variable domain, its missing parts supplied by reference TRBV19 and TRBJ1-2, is DGGITQSPKYLFRKEGQNVTLSCEQNLNHDAMYWYRQDPGQGLRLIYYSQIVNDFQKGDIAEGYSVSREKKESFPLTVTSAQKNPTAFYLCASSIGGAVGYTFGSGTRLTVV.

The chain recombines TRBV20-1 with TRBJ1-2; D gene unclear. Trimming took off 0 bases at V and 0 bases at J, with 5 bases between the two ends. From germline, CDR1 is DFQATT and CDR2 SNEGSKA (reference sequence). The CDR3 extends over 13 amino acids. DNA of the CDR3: TGCAGTGCTAGAGAGGGAACTAACTATGGCTACACCTTC. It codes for CSAREGTNYGYTF.

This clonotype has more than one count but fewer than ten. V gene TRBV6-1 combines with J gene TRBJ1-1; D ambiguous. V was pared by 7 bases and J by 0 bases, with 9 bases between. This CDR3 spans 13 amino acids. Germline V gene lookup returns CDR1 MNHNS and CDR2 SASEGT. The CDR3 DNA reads TGTGCCAGCACGGGTCACATGAACACTGAAGCTTTCTTT. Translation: CASTGHMNTEAFF.

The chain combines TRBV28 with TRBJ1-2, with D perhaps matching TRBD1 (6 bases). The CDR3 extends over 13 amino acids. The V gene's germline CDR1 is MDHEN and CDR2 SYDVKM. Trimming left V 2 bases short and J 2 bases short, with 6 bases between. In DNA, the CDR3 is TGTGCCAGCAGTTTAACAGGGAACTATGGCTACACCTTC. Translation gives CASSLTGNYGYTF.

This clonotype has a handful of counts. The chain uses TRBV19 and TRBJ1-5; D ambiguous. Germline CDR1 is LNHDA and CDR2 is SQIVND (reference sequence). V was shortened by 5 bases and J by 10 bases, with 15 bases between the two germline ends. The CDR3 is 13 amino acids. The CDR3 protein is CASSFRAPEPQHF. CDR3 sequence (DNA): TGTGCCAGTAGTTTCCGGGCCCCGGAACCCCAGCATTTT.

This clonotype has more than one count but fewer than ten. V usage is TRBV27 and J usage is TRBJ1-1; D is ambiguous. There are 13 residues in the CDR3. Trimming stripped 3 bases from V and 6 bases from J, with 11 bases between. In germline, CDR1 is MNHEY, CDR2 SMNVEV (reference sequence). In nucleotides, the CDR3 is TGTGCCAGCAGTTTTGAGGGTCCCTCTGAAGCTTTCTTT. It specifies CASSFEGPSEAFF.

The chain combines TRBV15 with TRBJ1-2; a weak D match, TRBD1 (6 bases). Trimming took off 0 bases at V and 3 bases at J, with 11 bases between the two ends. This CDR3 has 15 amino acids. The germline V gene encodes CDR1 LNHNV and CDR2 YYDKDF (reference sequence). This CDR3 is CATSRDQGTDYGYTF. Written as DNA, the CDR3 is TGTGCCACCAGCAGAGATCAGGGGACTGACTATGGCTACACCTTC.

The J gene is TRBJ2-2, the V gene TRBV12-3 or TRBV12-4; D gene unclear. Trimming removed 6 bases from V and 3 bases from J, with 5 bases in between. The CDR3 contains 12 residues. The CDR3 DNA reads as TGTGCCAGCAGCCGTTACACCGGGGAGCTGTTTTTT. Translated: CASSRYTGELFF.

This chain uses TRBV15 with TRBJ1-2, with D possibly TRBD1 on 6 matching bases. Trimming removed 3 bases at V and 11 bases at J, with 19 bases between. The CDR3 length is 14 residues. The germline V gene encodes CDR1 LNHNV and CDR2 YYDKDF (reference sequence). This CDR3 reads CATSSANPGTKYTF. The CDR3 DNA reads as TGTGCCACCAGCAGTGCCAATCCCGGGACAAAGTACACCTTC.

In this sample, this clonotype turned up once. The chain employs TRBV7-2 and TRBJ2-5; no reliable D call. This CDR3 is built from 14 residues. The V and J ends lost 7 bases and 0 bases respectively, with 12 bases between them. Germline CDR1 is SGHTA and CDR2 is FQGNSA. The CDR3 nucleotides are TGTGCCAGCAACCCTCGCCGGGACCAAGAGACCCAGTACTTC. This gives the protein CASNPRRDQETQYF.

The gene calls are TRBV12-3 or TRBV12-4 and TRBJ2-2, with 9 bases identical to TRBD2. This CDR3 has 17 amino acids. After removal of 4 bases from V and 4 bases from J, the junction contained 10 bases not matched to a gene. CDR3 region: CASSSLGAGGGTGELFF. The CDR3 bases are TGTGCCAGCAGTTCCCTGGGGGCGGGAGGGGGCACCGGGGAGCTGTTTTTT.

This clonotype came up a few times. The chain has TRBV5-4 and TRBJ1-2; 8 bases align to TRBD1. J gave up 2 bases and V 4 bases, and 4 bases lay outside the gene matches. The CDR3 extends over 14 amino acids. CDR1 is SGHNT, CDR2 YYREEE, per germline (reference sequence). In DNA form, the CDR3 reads TGTGCCAGCAGCGCGGGACAGGAGAACTATGGCTACACCTTC. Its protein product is CASSAGQENYGYTF.

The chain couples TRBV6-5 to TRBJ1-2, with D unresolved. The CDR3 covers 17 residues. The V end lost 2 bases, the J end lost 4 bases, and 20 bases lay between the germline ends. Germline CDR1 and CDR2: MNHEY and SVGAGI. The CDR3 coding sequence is TGTGCCAGCAGTTACACCCCCCCCGGGATCATCCTCTATGGCTACACCTTC. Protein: CASSYTPPGIILYGYTF.

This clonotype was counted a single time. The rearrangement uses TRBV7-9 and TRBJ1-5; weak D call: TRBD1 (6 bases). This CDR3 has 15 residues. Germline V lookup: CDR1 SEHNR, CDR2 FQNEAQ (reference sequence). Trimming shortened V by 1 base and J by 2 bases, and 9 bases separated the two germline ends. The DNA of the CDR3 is TGTGCCAGCAGCTTAGTAGGGGGGGGCAATCAGCCCCAGCATTTT. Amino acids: CASSLVGGGNQPQHF.

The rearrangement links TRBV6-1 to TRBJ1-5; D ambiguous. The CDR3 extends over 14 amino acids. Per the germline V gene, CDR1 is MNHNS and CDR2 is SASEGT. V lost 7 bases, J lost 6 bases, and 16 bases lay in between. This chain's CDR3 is CASNETPASQPQHF. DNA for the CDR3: TGTGCCAGCAACGAGACTCCAGCTAGTCAGCCCCAGCATTTT.

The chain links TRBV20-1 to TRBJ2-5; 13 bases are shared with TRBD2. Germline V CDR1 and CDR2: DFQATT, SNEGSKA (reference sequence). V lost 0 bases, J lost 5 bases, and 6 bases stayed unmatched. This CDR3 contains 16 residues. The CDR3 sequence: CSARDPTSGRVETQYF. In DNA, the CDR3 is TGCAGTGCTAGAGATCCCACTAGCGGGAGGGTTGAGACCCAGTACTTC.

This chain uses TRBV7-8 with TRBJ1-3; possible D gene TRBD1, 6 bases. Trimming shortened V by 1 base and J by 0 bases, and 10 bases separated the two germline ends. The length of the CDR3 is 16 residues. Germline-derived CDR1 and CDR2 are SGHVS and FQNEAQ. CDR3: CASSLVRGDSGNTIYF. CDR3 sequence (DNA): TGTGCCAGCAGCTTAGTAAGGGGGGACTCTGGAAACACCATATATTTT.

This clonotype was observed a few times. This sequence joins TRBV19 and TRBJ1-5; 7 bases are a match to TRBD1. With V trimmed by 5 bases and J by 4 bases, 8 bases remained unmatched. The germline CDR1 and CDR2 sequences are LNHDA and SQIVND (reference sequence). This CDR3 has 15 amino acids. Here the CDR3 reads CASSYLGTANQPQHF. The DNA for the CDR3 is TGTGCCAGTAGTTATTTGGGGACAGCAAATCAGCCCCAGCATTTT.

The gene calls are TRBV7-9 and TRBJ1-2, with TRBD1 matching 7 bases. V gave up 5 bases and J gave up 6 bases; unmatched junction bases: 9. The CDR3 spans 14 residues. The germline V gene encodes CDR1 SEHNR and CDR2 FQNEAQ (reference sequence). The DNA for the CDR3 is TGTGCCAGCAGCAGAAGCGACAGGGATGATGGCTACACCTTC. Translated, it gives CASSRSDRDDGYTF.

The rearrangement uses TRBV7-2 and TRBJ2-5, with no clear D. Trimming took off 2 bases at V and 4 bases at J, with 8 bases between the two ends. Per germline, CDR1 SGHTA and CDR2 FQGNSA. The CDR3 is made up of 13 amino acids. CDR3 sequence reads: CASSLSIGETQYF. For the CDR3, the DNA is TGTGCCAGCAGCTTAAGCATAGGAGAGACCCAGTACTTC.

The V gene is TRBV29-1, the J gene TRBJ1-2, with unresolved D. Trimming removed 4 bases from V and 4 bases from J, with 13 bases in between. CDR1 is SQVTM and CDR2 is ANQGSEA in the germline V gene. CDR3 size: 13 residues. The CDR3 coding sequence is TGCAGCGTTGGGGGTCGACCACCCTATGGCTACACCTTC. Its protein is CSVGGRPPYGYTF.

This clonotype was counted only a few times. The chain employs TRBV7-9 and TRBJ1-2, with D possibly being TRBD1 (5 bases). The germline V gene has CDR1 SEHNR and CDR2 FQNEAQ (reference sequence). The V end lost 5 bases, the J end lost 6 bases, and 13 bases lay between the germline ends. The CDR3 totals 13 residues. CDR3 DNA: TGTGCCAGCAGCCCGACAGTTATGAATGGCTACACCTTC. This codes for CASSPTVMNGYTF.